Listed below are T cell receptor beta chains from one sample, sequenced in a study of beta chain features in type 1 diabetes. Sequencing was performed with immunoSEQ multiplex PCR; in TCRdb, only in-frame clones are kept and a portion is missing. The table records about 340,000 clones, roughly 13% of them present only once. Source material: naive CD4+ T cells from blood. Receptors originate from a woman aged 18-30 years with type 1 diabetes. CDR3s include the opening cysteine and the closing phenylalanine or tryptophan. The order of the fields is V gene, clone size, D gene, J gene, CDR3 protein, CDR3 DNA. D genes are given only for firm matches. A clone size is listed for some rows: how often the clone was seen (once, few, many), or a class if it is expanded.

>TRBV4-3|-|-|TRBJ2-1
CASSQDVSEVMVF
TGCGCCAGCAGCCAAGATGTAAGCGAGGTTATGGTCTTC
>TRBV7-9|-|-|TRBJ2-3
CATAPGRVSDTQYF
TGTGCCACAGCACCCGGGAGAGTTTCAGATACGCAGTATTTT
>TRBV27|once|-|TRBJ1-1
CASSLVKGRLTEAFF
TGTGCCAGCAGTTTGGTTAAGGGGAGGCTCACTGAAGCTTTCTTT
>TRBV30|few|-|TRBJ1-4
CAWSGGSPNEKLFF
TGTGCCTGGAGCGGCGGGTCGCCTAATGAAAAACTGTTTTTT
>TRBV18|-|TRBD1|TRBJ1-5
CASSPNRGPNQPQHF
TGTGCCAGCTCACCTAACAGGGGGCCCAATCAGCCCCAGCATTTT
>TRBV5-4|-|TRBD1|TRBJ1-5
CASSPGQGNQPQHF
TGTGCCAGCAGTCCCGGACAGGGTAACCAGCCCCAGCATTTT
>TRBV4-3|many|TRBD1|TRBJ2-2
CASSQGQGGRRELFF
TGCGCCAGCAGCCAGGGACAGGGCGGTCGCCGGGAGCTGTTTTTT
>TRBV7-9|-|TRBD2|TRBJ2-7
CASSRWAGAYEQYF
TGTGCCAGCAGCCGCTGGGCGGGAGCCTACGAGCAGTACTTC
>TRBV7-3|few|TRBD2|TRBJ2-1
CASSYGTSGEQFF
TGTGCCAGCAGCTATGGGACTAGCGGGGAGCAGTTCTTC
>TRBV11-2|few|-|TRBJ2-3
CASSLDRGDTQYF
TGTGCCAGCAGCTTAGATCGGGGGGATACGCAGTATTTT
>TRBV21-1|-|-|TRBJ2-6
CASSPRAGQASSSGANVLTF
TGTGCCAGCAGCCCCCGAGCGGGACAGGCTTCTAGCTCTGGGGCCAACGTCCTGACTTTC
>TRBV27|-|TRBD2|TRBJ2-2
CASTARLAGTMFF
TGTGCCAGCACCGCCCGACTAGCGGGGACGATGTTTTTT
>TRBV19|once|TRBD1|TRBJ2-4
CASSIQGDIQYF
TGTGCCAGTAGTATACAGGGGGACATTCAGTACTTC
>TRBV25-1|few|-|TRBJ2-7
CASSRGGYEQYF
TGTGCCAGCAGTCGGGGTGGGTACGAGCAGTACTTC
>TRBV2|-|TRBD1|TRBJ2-3
CASSRDSYTDTQYF
TGTGCCAGCAGTCGGGACAGTTACACAGATACGCAGTATTTT
>TRBV11-2|-|-|TRBJ2-1
CASSYLASSYNEQFF
TGTGCCAGCAGCTACTTAGCGTCCTCCTACAATGAGCAGTTCTTC
>TRBV7-2|-|TRBD2|TRBJ2-5
CASSLTSVPEKTQYF
TGTGCCAGCAGCTTAACTAGCGTGCCCGAAAAGACCCAGTACTTC
>TRBV6-6|-|TRBD1|TRBJ2-1
CASSPGTVNEQFF
TGTGCCAGCAGTCCCGGGACAGTAAATGAGCAGTTCTTC
>TRBV7-3|few|TRBD2|TRBJ2-7
CASSFSGRLSYEQYF
TGTGCCAGCAGCTTTAGCGGGAGGCTCTCCTACGAGCAGTACTTC